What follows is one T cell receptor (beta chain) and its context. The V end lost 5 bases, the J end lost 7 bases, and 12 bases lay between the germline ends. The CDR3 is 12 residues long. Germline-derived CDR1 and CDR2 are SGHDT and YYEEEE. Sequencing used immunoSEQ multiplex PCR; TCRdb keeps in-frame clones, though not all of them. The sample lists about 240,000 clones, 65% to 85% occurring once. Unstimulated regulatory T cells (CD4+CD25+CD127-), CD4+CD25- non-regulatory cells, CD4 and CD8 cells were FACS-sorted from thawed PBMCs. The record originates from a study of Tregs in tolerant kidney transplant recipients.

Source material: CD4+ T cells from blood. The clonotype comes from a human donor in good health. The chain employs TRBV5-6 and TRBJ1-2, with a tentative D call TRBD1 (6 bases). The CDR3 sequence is CASSGTPGGYTF. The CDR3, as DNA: TGTGCCAGCAGTGGGACACCAGGTGGCTACACCTTC.